This T cell receptor (beta chain) is from a study of blood T cell repertoires in COVID-19. Overall study context: Specimens from acute and convalescent COVID-19 originated in the United States, Italy and Spain.

This clone was detected only once. The junction and the germline gene differ at one end; a read error may be behind it. In germline, CDR1 is SSHAT, CDR2 FNYEAQ (reference sequence). There are 14 residues in the CDR3. Sequenced by immunoSEQ multiplex PCR; TCRdb stores in-frame clones only, minus some. The table shows around 330,000 clones, with 89% occurring only once. Donors were grouped by their self-reported clinical history. Recovered participants had two consecutive negative NP/OP PCR tests, healthcare professional clearance, or symptom resolution. Material: PBMCs or T cells enriched from blood (not recorded which). V usage is TRBV7-7 and J usage is TRBJ2-1; possible D gene TRBD1, 5 bases. This TCR was recovered from a woman aged 40 to 50 who had recovered from COVID-19. For the CDR3, the DNA is TGTGCTAGCAGCTTAGGCCAGGGCAACAATGAGCAGTTCTTC. Protein product: CASSLGQGNNEQFF.